The entry below describes one T cell receptor (beta chain). What it recognizes is unknown. CDR3 length: 14 amino acids. The data originate from a study of T cells expressing NK-cell markers. Whole-study findings and limits: In roughly six donors, dominant NKG2C+ clonotypes were about 1.0-7.5% of CD8+ T cells. Also leading the CD3+CD56-NKG2C+ fraction in a handful of donors were these clonotypes.

cDNA encoding TCR beta was synthesized via 5'RACE template switching incorporating UMIs. TCRdb re-called the 5' RACE reads and gives one entry per CDR3 protein, without DNA. There are over 150,000 distinct CDR3 sequences in the sample, with 37% held by the top ten. What was sequenced was blood T cells: a sorted CD56 or NKG2C T cell subset, CD4+ or CD8+ T cells, or bulk PBMC T cells (not recorded which). The chain joins TRBV12-3 or TRBV12-4 to TRBJ1-2; with no DNA, the TCRdb D assignment of TRBD1 cannot be verified. This clonotype originated in a woman between 50 and 59 years old in good health. The chain's CDR3 is CASSPTGPNYGYTF.